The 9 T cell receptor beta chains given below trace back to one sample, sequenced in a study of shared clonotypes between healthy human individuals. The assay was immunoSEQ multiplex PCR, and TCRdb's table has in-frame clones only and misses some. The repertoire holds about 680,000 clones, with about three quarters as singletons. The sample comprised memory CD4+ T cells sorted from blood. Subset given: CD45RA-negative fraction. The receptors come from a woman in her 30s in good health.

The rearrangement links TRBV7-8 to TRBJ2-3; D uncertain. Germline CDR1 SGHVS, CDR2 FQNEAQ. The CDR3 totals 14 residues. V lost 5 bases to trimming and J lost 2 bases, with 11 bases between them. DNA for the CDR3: TGTGCCAGCAGCCCCGACTTCAACACAGATACGCAGTATTTT. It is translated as CASSPDFNTDTQYF.

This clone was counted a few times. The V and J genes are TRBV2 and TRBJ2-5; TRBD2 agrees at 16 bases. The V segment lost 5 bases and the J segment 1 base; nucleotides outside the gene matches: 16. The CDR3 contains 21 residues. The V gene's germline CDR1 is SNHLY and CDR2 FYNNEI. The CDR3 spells CASSSPPPGLAGGPPQETQYF. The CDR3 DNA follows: TGTGCCAGCAGTTCCCCTCCCCCGGGACTAGCGGGAGGGCCTCCCCAAGAGACCCAGTACTTC.

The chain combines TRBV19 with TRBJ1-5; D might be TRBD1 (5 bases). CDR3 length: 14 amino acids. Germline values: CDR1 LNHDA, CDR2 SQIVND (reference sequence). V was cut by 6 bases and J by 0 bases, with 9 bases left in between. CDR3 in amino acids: CASSWTYSNQPQHF. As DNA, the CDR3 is TGTGCCAGTAGCTGGACATATAGCAATCAGCCCCAGCATTTT.

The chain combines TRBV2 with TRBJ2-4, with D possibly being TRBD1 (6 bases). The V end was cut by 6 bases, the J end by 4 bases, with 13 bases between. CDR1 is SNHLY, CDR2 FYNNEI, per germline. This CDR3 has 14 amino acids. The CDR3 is CASRQQGAKNIQYF. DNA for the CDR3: TGTGCCAGCAGGCAACAGGGCGCGAAAAACATTCAGTACTTC.

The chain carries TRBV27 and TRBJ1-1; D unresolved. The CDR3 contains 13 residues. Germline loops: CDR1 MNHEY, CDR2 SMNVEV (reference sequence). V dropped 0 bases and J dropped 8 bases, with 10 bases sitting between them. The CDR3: CASSLSNGREAFF. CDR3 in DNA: TGTGCCAGCAGTTTATCGAACGGTCGCGAAGCTTTCTTT.

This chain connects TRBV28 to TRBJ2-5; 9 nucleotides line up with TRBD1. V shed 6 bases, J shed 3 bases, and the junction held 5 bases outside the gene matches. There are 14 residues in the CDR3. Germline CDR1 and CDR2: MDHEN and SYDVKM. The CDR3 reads CASRPTGGEETQYF. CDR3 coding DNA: TGTGCCAGCAGACCGACAGGGGGGGAAGAGACCCAGTACTTC.

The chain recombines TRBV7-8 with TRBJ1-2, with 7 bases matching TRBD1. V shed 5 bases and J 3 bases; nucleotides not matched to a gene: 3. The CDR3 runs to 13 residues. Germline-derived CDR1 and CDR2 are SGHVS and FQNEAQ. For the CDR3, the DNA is TGTGCCAGCAGCATAGACAGGGACTATGGCTACACCTTC. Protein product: CASSIDRDYGYTF.

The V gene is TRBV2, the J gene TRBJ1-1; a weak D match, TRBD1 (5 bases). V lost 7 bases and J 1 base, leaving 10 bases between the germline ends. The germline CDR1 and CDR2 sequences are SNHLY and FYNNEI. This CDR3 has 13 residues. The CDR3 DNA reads TGTGCCAGCAAGGGGCAGGCGAACACTGAAGCTTTCTTT. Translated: CASKGQANTEAFF.

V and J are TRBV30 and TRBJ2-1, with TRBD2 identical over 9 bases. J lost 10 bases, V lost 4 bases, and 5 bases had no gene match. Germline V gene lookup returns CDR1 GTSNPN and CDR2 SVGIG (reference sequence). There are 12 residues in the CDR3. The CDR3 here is CAWTRLAVEQFF. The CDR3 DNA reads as TGTGCCTGGACAAGACTAGCGGTGGAGCAGTTCTTC.